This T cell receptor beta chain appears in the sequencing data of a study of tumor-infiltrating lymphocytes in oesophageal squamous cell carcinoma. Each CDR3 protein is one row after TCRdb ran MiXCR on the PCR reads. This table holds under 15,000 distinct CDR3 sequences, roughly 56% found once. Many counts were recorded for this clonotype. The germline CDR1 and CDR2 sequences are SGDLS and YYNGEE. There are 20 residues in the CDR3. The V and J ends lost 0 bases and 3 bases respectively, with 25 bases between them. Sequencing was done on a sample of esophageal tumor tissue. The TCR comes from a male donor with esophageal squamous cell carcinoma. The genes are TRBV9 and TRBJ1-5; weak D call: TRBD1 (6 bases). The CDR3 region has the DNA TGTGCCAGCAGCGTAGGGGACAAGAGGAGGATATATGGGGCCAATCAGCCCCAGCATTTT. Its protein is CASSVGDKRRIYGANQPQHF. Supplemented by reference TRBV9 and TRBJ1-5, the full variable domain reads DSGVTQTPKHLITATGQRVTLRCSPRSGDLSVYWYQQSLDQGLQFLIQYYNGEERAKGNILERFSAQQFPDLHSELNLSSLELGDSALYFCASSVGDKRRIYGANQPQHFGDGTRLSIL.